This T cell receptor beta chain was observed in a study of blood T cell repertoires in COVID-19. At the level of the study: The United States, Italy and Spain supplied acute and convalescent COVID-19 samples. The analysed material was cDNA or gDNA that came from T cells, B-cell-depleted T cells, or PBMCs.

CDR3 length: 15 residues. Trimming shortened V by 5 bases and J by 4 bases, and 18 bases separated the two germline ends. The germline gives CDR1 SEHNR, CDR2 FQNEAQ (reference sequence). Generated by immunoSEQ multiplex PCR, the TCRdb table keeps only in-frame clones and is missing some. The table records about 45,000 clones, almost 85% of them present only once. V gene TRBV7-9 combines with J gene TRBJ2-7; D is perhaps TRBD1 (5 bases). Material for sequencing was peripheral blood. This clonotype was sampled from a human donor in a cohort sampled during active COVID-19. The CDR3 here is CASSRVLDIDYEQYF. CDR3 coding DNA: TGTGCCAGCAGCCGAGTCCTGGACATCGATTACGAGCAGTACTTC.